This is a list of T cell receptor beta chains from one sample in a study of response to subunit inactivated influenza vaccine. One entry per CDR3 protein results from TCRdb running MiXCR on the RT-PCR reads. The table shows some 200,000 distinct CDR3 sequences, with roughly 12% occurring only once. The same specimen was also included in a second study, on T cells expressing NK-cell markers.

Here the sequenced sample was CD8+ T cells sorted from PBMCs, taken less than 13 days after vaccination. These receptor sequences come from a man in his fifties or sixties who received an inactivated influenza vaccine. The CDR3 runs from the conserved cysteine through the conserved F or W. Each record gives: J gene, V gene, clone size, D gene, CDR3 DNA, CDR3 protein. A D gene is named only where the DNA matches it firmly. The size field is filled for only some rows; it gives once, few, many or a size class.

TRBJ1-5	TRBV27	few	NA	TGTGCCAGCAGTTGGGGGACCAATCAGCCCCAGCATTTT	CASSWGTNQPQHF
TRBJ2-7	TRBV7-2	many	TRBD2	TGTGCCAGCAGCCGACCTGGGGGACTAGAACTTACCGAGCAGTACTTC	CASSRPGGLELTEQYF
TRBJ1-1	TRBV12-3/TRBV12-4	NA	TRBD1	TGTGCCAGCAGTGGAACCAGGGGGCTCACTGAAGCTTTCTTT	CASSGTRGLTEAFF
TRBJ1-1	TRBV10-3	NA	NA	TGTGCCATCAGGGGGGAGGGGCTGGTACCTGAAGCTTTCTTT	CAIRGEGLVPEAFF
TRBJ2-5	TRBV6-2/TRBV6-3	NA	NA	TGTGCCAGCAGTTACTCTCACGTCCAAGAGACCCAGTACTTC	CASSYSHVQETQYF
TRBJ1-2	TRBV12-5	NA	TRBD1	TGTGCTAGTGGTTTGGTATTGGGGGACAGGGGGCATACCGGTGGCTACACCTTC	CASGLVLGDRGHTGGYTF
TRBJ2-7	TRBV15	NA	NA	TGTGCCACCAGCAGAGTAGACTACTACGAGCAGTACTTC	CATSRVDYYEQYF
TRBJ1-1	TRBV10-2	few	TRBD1	TGCGCCAGCAGTGAGTCGGAAACAGGGGGCACTGAAGCTTTCTTT	CASSESETGGTEAFF
TRBJ2-7	TRBV6-1	NA	TRBD2	TGTGCCAGCAGTGCTGGGACTACTACTTCCTACGAGCAGTACTTC	CASSAGTTTSYEQYF
TRBJ2-7	TRBV5-1	NA	TRBD2	TGCGCCAGCAGCTTGTCCCTAGCGGGAGGAACCTACGAGCAGTACTTC	CASSLSLAGGTYEQYF
TRBJ2-2	TRBV7-9	NA	NA	TGTGCCAGCAGCTTCAGCCCCGGGGAGCTGTTTTTT	CASSFSPGELFF
TRBJ1-2	TRBV7-9	many	TRBD1	TGTGCCAGCAGCTCAGGGGACAGCTATGGCTACACCTTC	CASSSGDSYGYTF
TRBJ2-1	TRBV28	few	TRBD2	TGTGCCAGCAGCAGCCCGGGACTAGCGGGAGGGAGCTCCTACAATGAGCAGTTCTTC	CASSSPGLAGGSSYNEQFF
TRBJ1-6	TRBV28	NA	NA	TGTGCCAGCAGTTTAAGGACAAGTTATAATTCACCCCTCCACTTT	CASSLRTSYNSPLHF
TRBJ1-6	TRBV20-1	many	TRBD1	TGCAGTGCTAGAGCTTCTAGGGACAGGGAGAACTCACCCCTCCACTTT	CSARASRDRENSPLHF
TRBJ1-2	TRBV28	few	TRBD1	TGTGCCAGCAGTTCCTGGTCCGACAGGGACCAAGGCTACACCTTC	CASSSWSDRDQGYTF
TRBJ2-6	TRBV10-3	few	NA	TGTGCCATCAGTGAAGACTCGGCGGGGTCTGGGGCCAACGTCCTGACTTTC	CAISEDSAGSGANVLTF
TRBJ2-7	TRBV28	few	TRBD1	TGTGCCAGCAGTTTTCTAGGGACAGGGGCGGACTACGAGCAGTACTTC	CASSFLGTGADYEQYF
TRBJ1-6	TRBV12-3/TRBV12-4	NA	TRBD1	TGTGGCAGCAGTTCCCAACAGGGGGGGAATTCACCCCTCCACTTT	CGSSSQQGGNSPLHF
TRBJ1-4	TRBV28	NA	NA	TGTGCCTGGGGGTCTAATGAAAAACTGTTTTTT	CAWGSNEKLFF
TRBJ2-5	TRBV5-6	NA	TRBD2	TGTGCCAGCAGCTTGTATGCGGGGGGCCAAGAGACCCAGTACTTC	CASSLYAGGQETQYF
TRBJ2-7	TRBV7-8	many	NA	TGTGCCAGCAGCCTACTTGGGGTGGGGGAGCAGTACTTC	CASSLLGVGEQYF
TRBJ1-1	TRBV4-3	few	NA	TGCGCCAGCAGCCAAGATTATTTCGTTAACACTGAAGCTTTCTTT	CASSQDYFVNTEAFF
TRBJ2-7	TRBV28	NA	TRBD1	TGTGCCAGCAGAGGTGGGACAGGGGCTGCCTACGAGCAGTACTTC	CASRGGTGAAYEQYF
TRBJ2-1	TRBV4-3	few	NA	TGCGCCAGCAGCCAAGAGCTCACAGGGTGGAATGAGCAGTTCTTC	CASSQELTGWNEQFF
TRBJ2-5	TRBV7-9	few	NA	TGTGCCAGCAGCTTTGGACAGCAAGAGACCCAGTACTTC	CASSFGQQETQYF
TRBJ1-5	TRBV7-2	many	NA	TGTGCCAGCAGCTATGAAAATCAGCCCCAGCATTTT	CASSYENQPQHF
TRBJ1-5	TRBV4-3	few	NA	TGCGCCAGCAGCCAAGGAGTGAAGGGGGATAAGCATTTT	CASSQGVKGDKHF
TRBJ2-3	TRBV11-2	few	NA	TGTGCCAGCAGCCCACACCGGGACGCACTGCTCGATACGCAGTATTTT	CASSPHRDALLDTQYF
TRBJ2-2	TRBV3-1	few	NA	TGTGCCAGCAGCCAAAGGACCGGTCGGGGATATTTTAGGAACACCGGGGAGCTGTTTTTT	CASSQRTGRGYFRNTGELFF
TRBJ2-7	TRBV7-8	NA	NA	TGTGCCAGCAGCCTTTATGACTACTTCGGGCAGTACTTC	CASSLYDYFGQYF
TRBJ1-1	TRBV20-1	many	NA	TGCAGTGCTAGTAGGATGAACACTGAAGCTTTCTTT	CSASRMNTEAFF
TRBJ1-4	TRBV12-3/TRBV12-4	NA	NA	TGTGCCAGCAGTTTTGGTGTAAGCTCTAATGAAAAACTGTTTTTT	CASSFGVSSNEKLFF
TRBJ2-3	TRBV25-1	few	NA	TGTGCCAGCAGTGAATATAACCCAGATACGCAGTATTTT	CASSEYNPDTQYF
TRBJ1-1	TRBV20-1	few	TRBD1	TGCACCACCTTTCCGACAGGGTTCGGCACTGAAGCTTTCTTT	CTTFPTGFGTEAFF
TRBJ2-3	TRBV9	few	TRBD2	TGTGCCAGCAGCGGCGGACTAGCGGGGACCACAGATACGCAGTATTTT	CASSGGLAGTTDTQYF
TRBJ2-2	TRBV4-1	many	NA	TGCGCCAGCAGCCAGAACCCCGGAGGGTGGGAGACCGGGGAGCTGTTTTTT	CASSQNPGGWETGELFF
TRBJ1-6	TRBV7-8	NA	NA	TGTGCCAGCAGCTGGGGGGTGGGTTCACCCCTCCACTTT	CASSWGVGSPLHF
TRBJ2-3	TRBV25-1	NA	NA	TGTGCCAGCAGTAAGGACAACACAGATACGCAGTATTTT	CASSKDNTDTQYF
TRBJ2-6	TRBV27	NA	NA	TGTGCCAGCAGCTTCCTAGGGGGCTCTGGGGCCAACGTCCTGACTTTC	CASSFLGGSGANVLTF
TRBJ2-3	TRBV2	few	NA	TGTGCCAGCAGTGAAGCGACCATAGGTGCAGATACGCAGTATTTT	CASSEATIGADTQYF